Below, 24 T cell receptor beta chains from the same sample are listed, as sequenced in a study of siplizumab effects on memory and regulatory T cells. Only in-frame clones appear in the TCRdb table, and some are missing; sequencing was by immunoSEQ multiplex PCR. The sample records just over 50,000 clones, approximately 97% being singletons. The sample was naive CD4+ T cells sorted from blood. Receptor source: a human donor in good health.

This chain links TRBV4-3 with TRBJ2-1; D remains ambiguous. The V end lost 0 bases, the J end lost 6 bases, and 9 bases lay between the germline ends. There are 14 residues in the CDR3. Looked up from germline, CDR1 is LGHNA and CDR2 is YSLEER. CDR3 amino acids: CASSQDQVSNEQFF. The CDR3 DNA follows: TGCGCCAGCAGCCAAGATCAGGTCTCCAATGAGCAGTTCTTC.

This chain uses TRBV4-3 with TRBJ2-1; 14 positions match TRBD2. Germline CDR1 and CDR2: LGHNA and YSLEER. The CDR3 totals 18 residues. V was pared by 1 base and J by 6 bases, with 8 bases of the junction left unmatched. This CDR3 reads CASSQVLGLAGVRNEQFF. DNA for the CDR3: TGCGCCAGCAGCCAAGTTCTGGGACTAGCGGGAGTACGCAATGAGCAGTTCTTC.

The chain employs TRBV7-3 and TRBJ2-7; TRBD2 is a possible D gene (6 bases). The length of the CDR3 is 15 residues. The germline V gene encodes CDR1 SGHTA and CDR2 FQGTGA. The germline V and J ends were trimmed by 9 bases and 4 bases, with 22 bases remaining between them. CDR3 protein: CASGARLVVRYEQYF. CDR3 sequence (DNA): TGTGCCAGTGGGGCCCGACTAGTAGTTAGATACGAGCAGTACTTC. Together with reference TRBV7-3 and TRBJ2-7, the CDR3 gives the full variable domain: GAGVSQTPSNKVTEKGKYVELRCDPISGHTALYWYRQSLGQGPEFLIYFQGTGAADDSGLPNDRFFAVRPEGSVSTLKIQRTERGDSAVYLCASGARLVVRYEQYFGPGTRLTVT.

Here the CDR3 reads CAINKPGFSNEQFF. In nucleotides, the CDR3 is TGTGCCATTAATAAACCGGGTTTCTCCAATGAGCAGTTCTTC. The J gene is TRBJ2-1, the V gene TRBV19; no definite D call. CDR1 and CDR2 from the germline V gene are LNHDA and SQIVND (reference sequence). Trimming removed 10 bases from V and 6 bases from J, with 19 bases in between. The CDR3 is made up of 14 amino acids. Filled out from reference TRBV19 and TRBJ2-1, the complete variable domain reads DGGITQSPKYLFRKEGQNVTLSCEQNLNHDAMYWYRQDPGQGLRLIYYSQIVNDFQKGDIAEGYSVSREKKESFPLTVTSAQKNPTAFYLCAINKPGFSNEQFFGPGTRLTVL.

This clone was counted a single time. J is TRBJ1-2 and V is TRBV15; 9 bases fit TRBD1. V gave up 1 base and J gave up 7 bases; unmatched junction bases: 4. Per the germline V gene, CDR1 is LNHNV and CDR2 is YYDKDF (reference sequence). This CDR3 contains 14 residues. CDR3 bases: TGTGCCACCAGCAGAGTAAGGACAGGGGCTGGCTACACCTTC. This gives the protein CATSRVRTGAGYTF.

The chain recombines TRBV7-6 with TRBJ2-7, with D perhaps matching TRBD1 (5 bases). Trimming took 1 base from V and 3 from J, leaving 13 bases between them. This CDR3 spans 15 amino acids. Germline V gene sequence: CDR1 SGHVS, CDR2 FNYEAQ. CDR3 in amino acids: CASSLDARVDYEQYF. In DNA form, the CDR3 reads TGTGCCAGCAGCTTAGATGCCAGGGTAGACTACGAGCAGTACTTC. The full variable domain, with the rest looked up from reference TRBV7-6 and TRBJ2-7, is GAGVSQSPRYKVTKRGQDVALRCDPISGHVSLYWYRQALGQGPEFLTYFNYEAQQDKSGLPNDRFSAERPEGSISTLTIQRTEQRDSAMYRCASSLDARVDYEQYFGPGTRLTVT.

This clone was found once. The rearrangement uses TRBV7-9 and TRBJ2-4, with D perhaps TRBD1 or TRBD2 (6 bases each). The V end lost 3 bases, the J end lost 7 bases, and 13 bases lay between the germline ends. The germline V gene encodes CDR1 SEHNR and CDR2 FQNEAQ (reference sequence). The CDR3 consists of 14 residues. The CDR3 reads CASSFGGPSNIQYF. CDR3 DNA: TGTGCCAGCAGCTTCGGGGGCCCAAGTAACATTCAGTACTTC.

Comment on this clone: One junction end does not reproduce the germline sequence, and a read error may be involved. V and J are TRBV6-1 and TRBJ2-1; TRBD2 matches 10 bases. This CDR3 contains 15 residues. Germline CDR1 MNHNS, CDR2 SASEGT. The CDR3 nucleotides read TGTGCCAGCAATCAATTAGTAAGCGGGAGGGTAGAGAAGATCTTC. Translating gives CASNQLVSGRVEKIF.

The gene calls are TRBV9 and TRBJ2-2; TRBD2 matches at 9 bases. Trimming cost V 0 bases and J 2 bases; bases outside gene matches: 5. Germline loops: CDR1 SGDLS, CDR2 YYNGEE. The length of the CDR3 is 17 residues. Here the CDR3 reads CASSVGGLAGNTGELFF. The DNA for the CDR3 is TGTGCCAGCAGCGTAGGAGGGCTAGCGGGAAACACCGGGGAGCTGTTTTTT.

The chain uses TRBV7-2 and TRBJ2-5; 7 bases are shared with TRBD1. This CDR3 is built from 15 residues. Germline CDR1 is SGHTA and CDR2 is FQGNSA. Trimming cost V 3 bases and J 5 bases; bases outside gene matches: 9. The CDR3 nucleotides are TGTGCCAGCAGCTTCAGTAGGACAGGCGGGGAGACCCAGTACTTC. Translation gives CASSFSRTGGETQYF.

This clone was recorded once. This chain connects TRBV7-2 to TRBJ2-7; 7 positions match TRBD1. The CDR3 length is 15 residues. The V gene's germline CDR1 is SGHTA and CDR2 FQGNSA. With 2 bases clipped from V and 2 bases from J, the junction kept 6 bases outside the gene matches. CDR3 in amino acids: CASSLRQGPTYEQYF. The CDR3 region has the DNA TGTGCCAGCAGCTTAAGACAGGGACCTACCTACGAGCAGTACTTC.

This rearrangement joins TRBV4-1 to TRBJ1-3; TRBD1 matches 8 bases. CDR3 length: 17 amino acids. Germline CDR1 reads MGHRA; CDR2 reads YSYEKL. V shed 6 bases, J shed 3 bases, and the junction held 13 bases outside the gene matches. The CDR3 loop reads CASSSIGQGINGNTIYF. Written as DNA, the CDR3 is TGCGCCAGCAGTTCAATTGGACAGGGTATAAATGGAAACACCATATATTTT.

The chain combines TRBV7-2 with TRBJ2-1; D is unclear. From germline, CDR1 is SGHTA and CDR2 FQGNSA. With 4 bases removed from V and 2 bases from J, the gap between germline ends came to 9 bases. The CDR3 contains 14 residues. The chain's CDR3 is CASSSARTYNEQFF. The CDR3, as DNA: TGTGCCAGCAGCTCTGCCCGGACCTACAATGAGCAGTTCTTC.

J is TRBJ2-3 and V is TRBV9; D is tentatively TRBD1 or TRBD2 (6 bases each). Germline loops: CDR1 SGDLS, CDR2 YYNGEE. The CDR3 length is 16 residues. V dropped 1 base and J dropped 4 bases, with 16 bases sitting between them. CDR3: CASSVRGDGSADTQYF. The CDR3 region has the DNA TGTGCCAGCAGCGTAAGGGGGGACGGGTCTGCAGATACGCAGTATTTT.

The chain recombines TRBV19 with TRBJ2-7, with TRBD1 matching over 9 bases. J was trimmed by 3 bases and V by 5 bases; bases with no gene match: 5. This CDR3 has 14 residues. In germline, CDR1 is LNHDA, CDR2 SQIVND (reference sequence). For the CDR3, the DNA is TGTGCCAGTAGTGGGGACAGGGCAAGCTACGAGCAGTACTTC. Residues: CASSGDRASYEQYF.

The chain carries TRBV30 and TRBJ2-3; D is uncertain. The CDR3 sequence is 13 residues long. Germline CDR1 and CDR2: GTSNPN and SVGIG (reference sequence). V lost 0 bases, J lost 4 bases, and 8 bases lay in between. CDR3 in amino acids: CAWSVRRPDTQYF. The CDR3 coding sequence is TGTGCCTGGAGTGTCAGACGTCCAGATACGCAGTATTTT.

The rearrangement joins TRBV7-9 to TRBJ2-3; either TRBD1 or TRBD2 may fit D (5 bases each). The CDR3 is made up of 19 amino acids. The germline gives CDR1 SEHNR, CDR2 FQNEAQ (reference sequence). V lost 1 base to trimming and J lost 0 bases, with 20 bases between them. Written as DNA, the CDR3 is TGTGCCAGCAGCTTAGTTTGGGACGAAGACAATATCAGCACAGATACGCAGTATTTT. Translation gives CASSLVWDEDNISTDTQYF.

The chain combines TRBV19 with TRBJ2-2, with D unresolved. This CDR3 contains 14 residues. V dropped 3 bases and J dropped 6 bases, with 11 bases sitting between them. Germline V gives CDR1 LNHDA, CDR2 SQIVND (reference sequence). The DNA for the CDR3 is TGTGCCAGTAGTATCCCCTACCGTGCCGGGGAGCTGTTTTTT. Amino acid sequence: CASSIPYRAGELFF. Combining the CDR3 with reference TRBV19 and TRBJ2-2 gives the whole variable domain DGGITQSPKYLFRKEGQNVTLSCEQNLNHDAMYWYRQDPGQGLRLIYYSQIVNDFQKGDIAEGYSVSREKKESFPLTVTSAQKNPTAFYLCASSIPYRAGELFFGEGSRLTVL.

The chain employs TRBV2 and TRBJ1-2; D is ambiguous. V lost 3 bases and J 8 bases, leaving 13 bases between the germline ends. There are 13 residues in the CDR3. The germline V gene has CDR1 SNHLY and CDR2 FYNNEI. CDR3 protein: CASSEYSAGGYTF. The CDR3 DNA is TGTGCCAGCAGTGAGTATTCAGCAGGCGGCTACACCTTC.

This clone occurred once. The J gene is TRBJ2-7, the V gene TRBV2, with D possibly being TRBD1 (6 bases). The V gene lost 5 bases and the J gene lost 4 bases, with 15 bases spanning the gap. The CDR3 runs 14 residues. Germline V gives CDR1 SNHLY, CDR2 FYNNEI. The CDR3 DNA reads TGTGCCAGCAGTACACAGGGTGGAGTATACGAGCAGTACTTC. This codes for CASSTQGGVYEQYF.

This chain links TRBV9 with TRBJ2-7, with D perhaps given as TRBD1 or TRBD2 (5 bases each). Trimming took off 6 bases at V and 2 bases at J, with 15 bases between the two ends. From germline, CDR1 is SGDLS and CDR2 YYNGEE. The CDR3 loop spans 14 amino acids. Here the CDR3 reads CASTVGPAAYEQYF. CDR3 DNA: TGTGCCAGCACCGTGGGACCCGCGGCCTACGAGCAGTACTTC.

The V call is TRBV5-1, the J call TRBJ1-3; D ambiguous. Trimming stripped 0 bases from V and 2 bases from J, with 9 bases between. CDR1 and CDR2 from the germline V gene are SGHRS and YFSETQ. The CDR3 is 15 residues long. CDR3 region: CASSLAGVPGNTIYF. The CDR3 DNA follows: TGCGCCAGCAGCTTGGCCGGGGTACCTGGAAACACCATATATTTT.

The rearrangement joins TRBV4-2 to TRBJ2-1; TRBD2 matches at 8 bases. Germline V gene sequence: CDR1 LGHNA, CDR2 YNFKEQ. CDR3 length: 16 amino acids. Losses at the gene ends were 0 bases for V and 2 bases for J; bases not matched to a gene: 3. The CDR3 region has the DNA TGTGCCAGCAGCCAAGATCATAGCGGGACCTACAATGAGCAGTTCTTC. Its translation: CASSQDHSGTYNEQFF.

The V and J genes are TRBV14 and TRBJ2-7, with D possibly matching TRBD1 (5 bases). The CDR3 runs 17 residues. The V gene's germline CDR1 is SGHDN and CDR2 FVKESK. V was pared by 0 bases and J by 3 bases, with 18 bases between. CDR3 nucleotide sequence: TGTGCCAGCAGCCAAGAAAGTCCTCCGGGCAGGGACTACGAGCAGTACTTC. Its protein product is CASSQESPPGRDYEQYF.